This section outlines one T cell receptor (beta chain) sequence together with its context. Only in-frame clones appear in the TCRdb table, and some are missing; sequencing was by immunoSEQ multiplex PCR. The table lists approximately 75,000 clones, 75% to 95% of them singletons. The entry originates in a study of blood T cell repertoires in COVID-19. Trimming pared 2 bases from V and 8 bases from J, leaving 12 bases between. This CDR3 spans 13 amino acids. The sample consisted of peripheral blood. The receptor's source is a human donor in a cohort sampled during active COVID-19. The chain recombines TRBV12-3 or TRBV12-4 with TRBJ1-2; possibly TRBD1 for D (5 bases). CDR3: CASSLRGTGGYTF. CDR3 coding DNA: TGTGCCAGCAGTTTACGTGGGACTGGGGGCTACACCTTC.